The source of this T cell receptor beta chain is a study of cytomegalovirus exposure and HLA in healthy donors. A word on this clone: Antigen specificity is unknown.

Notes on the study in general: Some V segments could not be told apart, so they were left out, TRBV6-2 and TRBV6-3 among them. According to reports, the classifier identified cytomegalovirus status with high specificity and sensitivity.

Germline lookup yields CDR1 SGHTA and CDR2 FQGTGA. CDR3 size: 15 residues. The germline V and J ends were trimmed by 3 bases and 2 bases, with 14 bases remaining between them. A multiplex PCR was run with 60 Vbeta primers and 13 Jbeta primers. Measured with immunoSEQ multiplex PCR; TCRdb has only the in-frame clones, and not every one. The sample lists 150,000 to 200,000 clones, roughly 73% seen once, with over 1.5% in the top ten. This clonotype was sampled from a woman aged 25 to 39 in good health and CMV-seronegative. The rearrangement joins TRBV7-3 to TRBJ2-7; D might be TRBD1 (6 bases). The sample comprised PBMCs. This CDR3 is CASSLAQGRPYEQYF. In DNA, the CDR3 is TGTGCCAGCAGCTTGGCACAGGGCAGACCCTACGAGCAGTACTTC. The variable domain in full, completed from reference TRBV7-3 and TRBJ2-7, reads GAGVSQTPSNKVTEKGKYVELRCDPISGHTALYWYRQSLGQGPEFLIYFQGTGAADDSGLPNDRFFAVRPEGSVSTLKIQRTERGDSAVYLCASSLAQGRPYEQYFGPGTRLTVT.